This is a list of T cell receptor beta chains from one sample in a study of T cell responses to AZD1222 COVID-19 vaccine. The table came from immunoSEQ multiplex PCR; TCRdb's copy has only in-frame clones and leaves some out. Altogether about 160,000 clones are present, almost 90% being singletons, with the ten largest covering approximately 5.7%. The sequenced sample was peripheral blood, obtained on day 0 of AZD1222 vaccination. These receptors were taken from an adult in good health. Each CDR3 is given without its conserved first and last residue.

TRBJ1-5	TRBV12-3/TRBV12-4	ASSLRAREPQH
TRBJ1-5	TRBV10-3	AISEEQGSNQPQH
TRBJ1-2	TRBV19	ASRPYPAGSGYT
TRBJ2-1	TRBV7-2	ASSFGGGLGGEQF
TRBJ2-3	TRBV11-2	ASSQGTDTQY
TRBJ1-3	TRBV30	AWSGGSGNTIY
TRBJ1-4	TRBV5-4	ASSRDRSYEKLF
TRBJ2-5	TRBV4-2	ASSQSLEAETQY
TRBJ1-1	TRBV12-3/TRBV12-4	ASSPGGAEAF
TRBJ1-6	TRBV4-3	ASSQEDTSPLH
TRBJ2-1	TRBV5-1	ASSLVGLDSGPYNEQF
TRBJ2-2	TRBV4-2	ASSQARASGTSGENTGELF
TRBJ1-2	TRBV6-6	ASRPLPHRSVPGYT
TRBJ1-4	TRBV5-8	ASSWKGQGWEKLF
TRBJ2-4	TRBV3-1/TRBV3-2	ASSSWGPRESIQY
TRBJ1-2	TRBV29-1	SAPGRRYGYT
TRBJ2-1	TRBV9	ASSVPPWLDSYNEQF
TRBJ1-2	TRBV5-6	ASSADRTYGYT
TRBJ1-1	TRBV13	ASRDRRFEAF
TRBJ1-5	TRBV7-2	ASSADRARNQPQH
TRBJ2-1	TRBV19	ASSRSRYNEQF
TRBJ2-1	TRBV30	AWDRDVSYNEQF
TRBJ2-1	TRBV4-3	ASSQDLGNRAGNEQF
TRBJ2-7	TRBV7-9	ASSPFPPQGTYEQY
TRBJ1-1	TRBV5-1	ASSFAGNTEAF
TRBJ1-2	TRBV3-1/TRBV3-2	ASSRGTGEGYT